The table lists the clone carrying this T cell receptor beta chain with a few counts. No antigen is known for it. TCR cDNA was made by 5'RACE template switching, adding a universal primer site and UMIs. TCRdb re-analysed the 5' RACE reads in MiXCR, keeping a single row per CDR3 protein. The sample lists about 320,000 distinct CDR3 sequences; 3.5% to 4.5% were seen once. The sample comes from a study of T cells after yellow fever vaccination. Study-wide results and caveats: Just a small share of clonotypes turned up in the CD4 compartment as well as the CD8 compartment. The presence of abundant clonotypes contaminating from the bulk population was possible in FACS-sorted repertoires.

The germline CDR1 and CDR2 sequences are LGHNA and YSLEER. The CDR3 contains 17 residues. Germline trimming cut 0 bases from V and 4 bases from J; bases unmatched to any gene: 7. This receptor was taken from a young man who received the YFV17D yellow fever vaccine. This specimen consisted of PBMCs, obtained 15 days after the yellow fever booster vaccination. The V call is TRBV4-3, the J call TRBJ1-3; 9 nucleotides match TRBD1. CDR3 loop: CASSQDIRTGVGNTIYF. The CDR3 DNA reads TGCGCCAGCAGCCAAGATATAAGGACAGGGGTCGGAAACACCATATATTTT.